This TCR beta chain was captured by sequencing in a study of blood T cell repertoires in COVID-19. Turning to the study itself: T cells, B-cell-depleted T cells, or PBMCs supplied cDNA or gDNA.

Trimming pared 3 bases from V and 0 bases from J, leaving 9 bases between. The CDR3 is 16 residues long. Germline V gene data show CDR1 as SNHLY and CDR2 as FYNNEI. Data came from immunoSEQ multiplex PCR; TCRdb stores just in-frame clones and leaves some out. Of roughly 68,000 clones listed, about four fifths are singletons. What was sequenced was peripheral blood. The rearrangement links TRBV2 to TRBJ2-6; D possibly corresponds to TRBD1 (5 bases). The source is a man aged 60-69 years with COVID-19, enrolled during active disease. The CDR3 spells CASSDPRGSGANVLTF. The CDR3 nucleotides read TGTGCCAGCAGTGACCCTAGGGGCTCTGGGGCCAACGTCCTGACTTTC.